Each of the 28 T cell receptor beta chains below was sequenced from the same sample in a study of early stage breast cancer tumors (TCRdb year 2017). Library method: the immunoSEQ multiplex PCR assay. The immuneACCESS repertoire file appears here via TCRdb, limited to in-frame rearrangements. These files lack a portion of the clones; in checked studies, under half of the deficit traces to unresolved V genes, and the cause of the others is not known. The sample has 9,500 to 10,000 clones on record, roughly 64% of them singletons. Of the sample, approximately 12% falls within the top ten clones. Sequencing was carried out using breast tumor tissue. Receptor source: a person in their 60s with breast cancer.

The rearrangement uses TRBV19 and TRBJ2-2, with unresolved D. The germline V gene has CDR1 LNHDA and CDR2 SQIVND (reference sequence). The CDR3 covers 14 residues. The V end lost 4 bases, the J end lost 3 bases, and 9 bases lay between the germline ends. CDR3 DNA sequence: TGTGCCAGTAGTAAGGCTATGGACACCGGGGAGCTGTTTTTT. The encoded protein is CASSKAMDTGELFF.

The chain has TRBV4-2 and TRBJ1-5; no clear D. V lost 2 bases and J lost 3, with 14 bases in between. CDR1 and CDR2 (germline): LGHNA, YNFKEQ. This CDR3 is 16 amino acids long. CDR3 amino acids: CASSQKPPGDNQPQHF. CDR3 coding DNA: TGTGCCAGCAGCCAAAAGCCCCCCGGGGACAATCAGCCCCAGCATTTT.

By share of the sample, this clone is medium-sized. The same CDR3 is also encoded by other DNA sequences in this sample. The chain recombines TRBV11-3 with TRBJ2-2; 10 nucleotides agree with TRBD1. Trimming removed 5 bases from V and 4 bases from J; junction bases left unmatched: 1. There are 14 residues in the CDR3. CDR1 is SGHNT and CDR2 is YENEEA in the germline V gene. CDR3 DNA: TGTGCCAGCAGCCGGGACAGGGGCACCGGGGAGCTGTTTTTT. This codes for CASSRDRGTGELFF.

The CDR3 nucleotides read TGTGCCAGCAGCTTGGGGACTAGCGGGGGCACAGATACGCAGTATTTT. It yields the protein CASSLGTSGGTDTQYF. J is TRBJ2-3 and V is TRBV5-5; 12 nucleotides align to TRBD2. The CDR3 length is 16 residues. Germline V gene lookup returns CDR1 SGHKS and CDR2 YYEKEE (reference sequence). With 0 bases clipped from V and 1 base from J, the junction kept 0 bases outside the gene matches.

This clone appeared a few times. This chain links TRBV18 with TRBJ2-7; possibly TRBD1 for D (5 bases). The CDR3 has 11 residues. V shed 6 bases and J shed 4 bases, with 7 bases lying between them. Germline assignment: CDR1 KGHSH and CDR2 LQKENI. Here the CDR3 DNA reads TGTGCCAGCTCTTCAGGGTACGAGCAGTACTTC. Protein: CASSSGYEQYF.

The genes are TRBV19 and TRBJ1-2; 10 nucleotides agree with TRBD1. This CDR3 region has 13 residues. Per germline, CDR1 LNHDA and CDR2 SQIVND (reference sequence). Germline trimming cut 9 bases from V and 6 bases from J; bases unmatched to any gene: 7. As DNA, the CDR3 is TGTGCCAGAGAGACAGGGGGCAAAGATGGCTACACCTTC. Translating gives CARETGGKDGYTF.

The V call is TRBV27, the J call TRBJ2-5; 8 bases align to TRBD1. Germline V lookup: CDR1 MNHEY, CDR2 SMNVEV (reference sequence). V was clipped by 2 bases and J by 4 bases; unmatched bases: 6. CDR3 length: 15 residues. CDR3 residues: CASSLDRGGPETQYF. CDR3 sequence (DNA): TGTGCCAGCAGTTTAGACAGGGGAGGTCCAGAGACCCAGTACTTC.

The chain recombines TRBV2 with TRBJ1-5; 7 bases map to TRBD1. Germline values: CDR1 SNHLY, CDR2 FYNNEI. This CDR3 has 12 amino acids. V lost 7 bases, J lost 9 bases, and 6 bases stayed unmatched. The CDR3 sequence is CASTARTGPQHF. The CDR3 DNA follows: TGTGCCAGCACGGCCAGGACAGGGCCCCAGCATTTT.

This clone qualifies as medium-sized. The V call is TRBV19, the J call TRBJ1-4; D perhaps matches TRBD1 (6 bases). The V gene lost 8 bases and the J gene lost 2 bases, with 18 bases spanning the gap. This CDR3 is 16 amino acids long. Germline CDR1 reads LNHDA; CDR2 reads SQIVND (reference sequence). The CDR3 DNA sequence: TGTGCCAGTCATATGGGGGCTCGCCCTACTAATGAAAAACTGTTTTTT. Its protein product is CASHMGARPTNEKLFF.

The chain couples TRBV2 to TRBJ1-6; no firm D call. The CDR3 loop spans 11 amino acids. Germline V CDR1 and CDR2: SNHLY, FYNNEI. CDR3 in DNA: TGTCCCCCACCAGAAAATTCACCCCTCCACTTT. Protein product: CPPPENSPLHF.

CDR3 sequence reads: CASSDRRGFAWEQYF. In nucleotides, the CDR3 is TGTGCCAGCAGTGATAGAAGAGGATTTGCCTGGGAGCAGTACTTC. The rearrangement links TRBV6-1 to TRBJ2-7; D is ambiguous. Per germline, CDR1 MNHNS and CDR2 SASEGT. Between the trimmed V and J ends, which lost 3 bases and 7 bases, there was a span of 19 bases. The CDR3 is made up of 15 amino acids.

The CDR3 spells CASSPEGLSNEQFF. DNA of the CDR3: TGTGCCAGCAGCCCCGAGGGGCTGAGTAATGAGCAGTTCTTC. This rearrangement joins TRBV5-4 to TRBJ2-1; tentatively, D is TRBD1 or TRBD2 (5 bases each). In germline, CDR1 is SGHNT, CDR2 YYREEE (reference sequence). The CDR3 is made up of 14 amino acids. V was pared by 4 bases and J by 7 bases, with 15 bases between.

The chain links TRBV6-4 to TRBJ1-2, with 7 bases fitting TRBD1. Germline V lookup: CDR1 MRHNA, CDR2 SNTAGT. This CDR3 is built from 16 residues. The V and J ends lost 4 bases and 4 bases, in that order; junction bases with no gene match: 12. CDR3 in DNA: TGTGCCAGCAGTGCCGATGGGACAGCTAATTTCTATGGCTACACCTTC. As protein: CASSADGTANFYGYTF.

The chain employs TRBV5-6 and TRBJ1-1; 11 nucleotides agree with TRBD1. The germline gives CDR1 SGHDT, CDR2 YYEEEE. The CDR3 contains 18 residues. The J segment lost 0 bases and the V segment lost 1 base, leaving 8 bases of the junction unmatched. The CDR3 loop is CASSLSWDRGRMNTEAFF. In DNA form, the CDR3 reads TGTGCCAGCAGCTTGTCTTGGGACAGGGGGAGGATGAACACTGAAGCTTTCTTT.

The V gene is TRBV6-1, the J gene TRBJ2-1; no clear D. The germline V gene encodes CDR1 MNHNS and CDR2 SASEGT. V lost 10 bases and J 2 bases, leaving 18 bases between the germline ends. The CDR3 has 15 residues. The CDR3 DNA sequence: TGTGCCACCGCGCGGACCATCCGCCCCTACAATGAGCAGTTCTTC. It codes for CATARTIRPYNEQFF.

V usage is TRBV5-1 and J usage is TRBJ1-4; D is unclear. Trimming shortened V by 1 base and J by 5 bases, and 15 bases separated the two germline ends. The CDR3 is 16 residues long. Germline V gene lookup returns CDR1 SGHRS and CDR2 YFSETQ. CDR3 protein: CASSLLGREGNEKLFF. Here the CDR3 DNA reads TGCGCCAGCAGCTTGTTAGGTAGAGAAGGCAATGAAAAACTGTTTTTT.

The CDR3 DNA is TGCAGCGTTGACGGGAACACCGGGGAGCTGTTTTTT. This encodes CSVDGNTGELFF. The chain joins TRBV29-1 to TRBJ2-2; unclear D gene. V lost 3 bases and J 1 base, leaving 3 bases between the germline ends. The length of the CDR3 is 12 residues. From germline, CDR1 is SQVTM and CDR2 ANQGSEA.

This sequence joins TRBV7-2 and TRBJ2-7, with 7 bases identical to TRBD1. This CDR3 comprises 14 residues. The trim removed 2 bases at V and 5 bases at J, leaving 6 bases unmatched. Germline V CDR1 and CDR2: SGHTA, FQGNSA. The CDR3 region is CASSLQGVRDEQYF. The CDR3 DNA is TGTGCCAGCAGCTTACAGGGGGTTAGGGACGAGCAGTACTTC.

This clone showed up just once. This sequence joins TRBV19 and TRBJ1-5, with D tentatively TRBD1 (6 bases). This CDR3 spans 14 amino acids. Trimming cost V 5 bases and J 7 bases, with 15 bases left between them. The germline CDR1 and CDR2 sequences are LNHDA and SQIVND (reference sequence). CDR3 in amino acids: CASSVGGARQPQHF. The CDR3, as DNA: TGTGCCAGTAGTGTGGGGGGGGCAAGACAGCCCCAGCATTTT.

The chain uses TRBV4-1 and TRBJ2-3, with D hard to call. Germline CDR1 MGHRA, CDR2 YSYEKL. The CDR3 loop spans 16 amino acids. The ends were cut back, 3 bases at V and 0 bases at J, with 13 bases in the middle. The CDR3 DNA reads as TGCGCCAGCAGCCACTTGGGATTAGGCAGCACAGATACGCAGTATTTT. As protein: CASSHLGLGSTDTQYF.

This clone is termed medium-sized. This chain links TRBV7-2 with TRBJ2-7; either TRBD1 or TRBD2 may fit D (5 bases each). Germline loops: CDR1 SGHTA, CDR2 FQGNSA. The CDR3 runs 13 residues. Trimming shortened V by 5 bases and J by 7 bases, and 15 bases separated the two germline ends. CDR3: CASSPYRGWEQYF. The CDR3 DNA follows: TGTGCCAGCAGCCCGTACCGGGGCTGGGAGCAGTACTTC.

The chain carries TRBV5-1 and TRBJ2-7; either TRBD1 or TRBD2 may supply D (6 bases each). The ends were cut back, 4 bases at V and 3 bases at J, with 23 bases in the middle. CDR3 length equals 17 residues. The germline gives CDR1 SGHRS, CDR2 YFSETQ. CDR3 sequence (DNA): TGCGCCAGCAGCCCTGATTTTACAGGGACTTATGGCTACGAGCAGTACTTC. As protein: CASSPDFTGTYGYEQYF.

The rearrangement links TRBV27 to TRBJ1-1; 9 bases are a match to TRBD1. This CDR3 has 14 amino acids. Germline V gene lookup returns CDR1 MNHEY and CDR2 SMNVEV (reference sequence). V dropped 4 bases and J dropped 2; count of bases not matched to a gene: 2. CDR3 nucleotide sequence: TGTGCCAGCAGTTCACAGGGGGCAAACACTGAAGCTTTCTTT. Translating it yields CASSSQGANTEAFF.

CDR3 amino acids: CASSPGTGHEKLFF. CDR3 coding DNA: TGTGCCAGTAGTCCCGGGACAGGGCATGAAAAACTGTTTTTT. The rearrangement links TRBV19 to TRBJ1-4, with TRBD1 identical over 9 bases. The junction had 4 bases not matched to a gene; V was cut back by 5 bases and J by 6 bases. The CDR3 has 14 residues. Germline CDR1 reads LNHDA; CDR2 reads SQIVND (reference sequence).

On this clone: The junction departs from the called germline gene at one end, perhaps through a read error. The V and J genes are TRBV7-2 and TRBJ1-5, with TRBD1 matching 8 bases. Germline loops: CDR1 SGHTA, CDR2 FQGNSA. This CDR3 comprises 14 residues. As DNA, the CDR3 is TGCGCCAGCAGCCAGGGACAGGACAGGCGGCCCCAGCATTTT. Translating gives CASSQGQDRRPQHF.

The chain recombines TRBV2 with TRBJ2-1; 11 bases align to TRBD1. Germline V gives CDR1 SNHLY, CDR2 FYNNEI. The CDR3 has 13 residues. V shed 6 bases, J shed 7 bases, and the junction held 2 bases outside the gene matches. The CDR3 is CASRGQGGNEQFF. CDR3 coding DNA: TGTGCCAGCAGGGGACAGGGGGGGAATGAGCAGTTCTTC. The full variable domain, rest sourced from reference TRBV2 and TRBJ2-1, is EPEVTQTPSHQVTQMGQEVILRCVPISNHLYFYWYRQILGQKVEFLVSFYNNEISEKSEIFDDQFSVERPDGSNFTLKIRSTKLEDSAMYFCASRGQGGNEQFFGPGTRLTVL.

This chain connects TRBV7-8 to TRBJ1-2; TRBD1 matches 7 bases. Germline lookup yields CDR1 SGHVS and CDR2 FQNEAQ. The CDR3 sequence is 13 residues long. The ends lost 5 bases at V and 7 bases at J; junction bases unmatched: 7. The CDR3: CASSPKRTGGYTF. The CDR3 bases are TGTGCCAGCAGCCCAAAGAGGACAGGTGGCTACACCTTC.

This clone was detected a few times. The chain combines TRBV30 with TRBJ2-7; D not resolved. V lost 2 bases to trimming and J lost 3 bases, with 8 bases between them. This CDR3 has 12 amino acids. Germline CDR1 is GTSNPN and CDR2 is SVGIG (reference sequence). As DNA, the CDR3 is TGTGCCTGGAGTTACAGTGACTACGAGCAGTACTTC. This codes for CAWSYSDYEQYF.